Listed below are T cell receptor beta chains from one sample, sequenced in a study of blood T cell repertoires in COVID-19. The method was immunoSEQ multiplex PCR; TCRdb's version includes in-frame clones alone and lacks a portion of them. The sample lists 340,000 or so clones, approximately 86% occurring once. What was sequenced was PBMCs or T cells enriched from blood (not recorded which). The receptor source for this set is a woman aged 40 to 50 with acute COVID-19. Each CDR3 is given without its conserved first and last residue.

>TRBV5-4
ASSLEPAGRSDSPLH
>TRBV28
ASISGTGTYEQY
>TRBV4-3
ASSQTTGWIAGNTIY
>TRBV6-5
ASNRDRGNSPLH
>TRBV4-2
ASSQDLYNEQF
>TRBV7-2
ASSIGGLKETQY
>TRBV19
ASSIEQGDWIRTVNTEAF
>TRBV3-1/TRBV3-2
ASSRDRAANYGYT
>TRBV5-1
ASKRLRDSSYEQY
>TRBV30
AWRYQGPPFTTDTQY
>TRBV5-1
ASSFERELTGELF
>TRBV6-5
ASRTVQETQY
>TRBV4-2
ASSHPTGSGNEQF
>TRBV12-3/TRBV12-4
ASSVKWEYEQY
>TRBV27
ASRPSEGNTEAF
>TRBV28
ASSLSGKGTDTQY
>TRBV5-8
ASSYGTGARTGELF
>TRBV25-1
ASRGALSTDTQY
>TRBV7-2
ASSLSSTQGTQY
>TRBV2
ASRLTGTPNTEAF
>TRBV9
ASSQGLAGVLSYNEQF
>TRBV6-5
ASRPGGLDTQY
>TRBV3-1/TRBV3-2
ASSQDKPRSVHEQF
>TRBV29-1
SVEQGAVSDTQY
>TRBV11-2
ASSKEVSSYEQY
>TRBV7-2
ASSPMAGGASYEQY
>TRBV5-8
ASSLGTKTSEQY
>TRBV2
ASSESGGSYEQY
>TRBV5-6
ASSLDRGEKLF
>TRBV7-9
ASSRLAGEETQY
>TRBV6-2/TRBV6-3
ASSYPSMSSQH
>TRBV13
ASSLRWTGGKSYNEQF
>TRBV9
ASSVTPARVSGNGYT
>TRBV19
ASSVDRGNSPLH
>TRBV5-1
ASSYGQGAGEQY
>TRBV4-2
ASSQDGASAQPQH
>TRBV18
ASSLLAGENKNIQY
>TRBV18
ASSPRTEYTDTQY
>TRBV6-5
ASRVGQSSYEQY
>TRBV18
ASSRNRDRGDEQY